The following is a T cell receptor beta chain sequence with its context. This record comes from a study of shared T cell receptors in the human thymus. Method: immunoSEQ multiplex PCR; TCRdb's copy keeps in-frame clones and lacks some. The sample shows 700,000 to 750,000 clones, 80% to 90% of them seen only once. V lost 4 bases and J lost 1, with 12 bases in between. Germline loops: CDR1 SGHNT, CDR2 YYREEE (reference sequence). CDR3 size: 15 residues. The sample was also reused in another study, on human thymus T cells.

This sequence joins TRBV5-4 and TRBJ2-1; a possible D gene is TRBD2 (6 bases). The sequence derives from a girl less than two years old with a congenital heart defect. Sample: thymocytes. The DNA for the CDR3 is TGTGCCAGCAGCGTCGGGGCGGGATCCTACAATGAGCAGTTCTTC. Translation: CASSVGAGSYNEQFF.